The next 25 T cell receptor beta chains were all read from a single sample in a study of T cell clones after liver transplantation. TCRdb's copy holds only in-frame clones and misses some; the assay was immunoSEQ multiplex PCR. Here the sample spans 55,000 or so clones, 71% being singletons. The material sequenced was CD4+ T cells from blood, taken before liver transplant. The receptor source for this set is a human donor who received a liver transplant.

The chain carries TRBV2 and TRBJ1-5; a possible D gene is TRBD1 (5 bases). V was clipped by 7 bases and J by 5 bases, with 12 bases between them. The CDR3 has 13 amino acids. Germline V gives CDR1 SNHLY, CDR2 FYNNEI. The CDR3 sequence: CASTGQGDQPQHF. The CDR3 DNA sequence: TGTGCCAGCACTGGGCAGGGTGATCAGCCCCAGCATTTT. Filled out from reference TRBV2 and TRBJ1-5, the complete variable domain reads EPEVTQTPSHQVTQMGQEVILRCVPISNHLYFYWYRQILGQKVEFLVSFYNNEISEKSEIFDDQFSVERPDGSNFTLKIRSTKLEDSAMYFCASTGQGDQPQHFGDGTRLSIL.

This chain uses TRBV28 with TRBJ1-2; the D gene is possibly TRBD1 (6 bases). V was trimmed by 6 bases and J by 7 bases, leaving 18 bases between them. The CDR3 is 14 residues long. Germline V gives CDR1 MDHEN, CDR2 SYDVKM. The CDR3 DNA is TGTGCCAGCAGCCCACCGCGGGGGGCACGTGGCTACACCTTC. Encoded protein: CASSPPRGARGYTF.

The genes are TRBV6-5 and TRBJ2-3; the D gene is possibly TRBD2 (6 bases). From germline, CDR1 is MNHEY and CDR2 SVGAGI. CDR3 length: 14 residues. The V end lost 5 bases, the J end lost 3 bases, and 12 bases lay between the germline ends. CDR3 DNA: TGTGCCAGCAGTCAGACTAGTAAGACAGATACGCAGTATTTT. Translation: CASSQTSKTDTQYF.

The CDR3 coding sequence is TGTGCCAGCTCCGTAGCGGGGGGGCTTGGCAATGAGCAGTTCTTC. Protein sequence: CASSVAGGLGNEQFF. The chain uses TRBV18 and TRBJ2-1; 11 bases line up with TRBD2. Trimming at V came to 6 bases and at J to 6 bases, leaving 7 bases not matched to a gene. Germline V CDR1 and CDR2: KGHSH, LQKENI. There are 15 residues in the CDR3.

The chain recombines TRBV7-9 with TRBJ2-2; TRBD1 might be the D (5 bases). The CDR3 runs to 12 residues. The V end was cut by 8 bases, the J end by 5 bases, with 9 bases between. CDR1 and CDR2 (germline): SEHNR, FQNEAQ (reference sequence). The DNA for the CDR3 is TGTGCCAGCCAAGGGGTTACCGGGGAGCTGTTTTTT. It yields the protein CASQGVTGELFF.

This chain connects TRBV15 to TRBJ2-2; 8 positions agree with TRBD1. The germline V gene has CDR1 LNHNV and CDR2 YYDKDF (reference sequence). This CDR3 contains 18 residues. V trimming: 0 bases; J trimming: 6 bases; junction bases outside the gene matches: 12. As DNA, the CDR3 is TGTGCCACCAGCAGAGATGCCTCCGGACAGGGCGTCGCCGGGGAGCTGTTTTTT. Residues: CATSRDASGQGVAGELFF.

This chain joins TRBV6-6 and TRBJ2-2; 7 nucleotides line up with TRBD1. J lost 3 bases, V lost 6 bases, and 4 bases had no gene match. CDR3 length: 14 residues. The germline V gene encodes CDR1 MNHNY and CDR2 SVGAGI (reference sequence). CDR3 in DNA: TGTGCCAGCAGCCTCGACAGGGACACCGGGGAGCTGTTTTTT. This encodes CASSLDRDTGELFF.

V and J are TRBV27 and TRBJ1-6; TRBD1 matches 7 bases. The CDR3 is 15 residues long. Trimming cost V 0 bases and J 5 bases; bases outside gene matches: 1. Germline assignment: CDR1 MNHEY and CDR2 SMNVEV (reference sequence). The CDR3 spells CASSLSRGDNSPLHF. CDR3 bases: TGTGCCAGCAGTTTATCCAGGGGGGATAATTCACCCCTCCACTTT.

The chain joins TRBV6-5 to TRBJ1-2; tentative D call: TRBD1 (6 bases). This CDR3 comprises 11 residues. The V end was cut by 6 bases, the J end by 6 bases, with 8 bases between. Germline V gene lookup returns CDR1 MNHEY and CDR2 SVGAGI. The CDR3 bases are TGTGCCAGCAGAAGACAGGATGGCTACACCTTC. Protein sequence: CASRRQDGYTF.

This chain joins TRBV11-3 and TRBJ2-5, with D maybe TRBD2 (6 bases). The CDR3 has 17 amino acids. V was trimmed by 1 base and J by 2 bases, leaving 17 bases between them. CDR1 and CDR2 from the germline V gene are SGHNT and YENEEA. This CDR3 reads CASSLGNPQGTQETQYF. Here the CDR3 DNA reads TGTGCCAGCAGCTTAGGTAACCCCCAAGGGACTCAAGAGACCCAGTACTTC.

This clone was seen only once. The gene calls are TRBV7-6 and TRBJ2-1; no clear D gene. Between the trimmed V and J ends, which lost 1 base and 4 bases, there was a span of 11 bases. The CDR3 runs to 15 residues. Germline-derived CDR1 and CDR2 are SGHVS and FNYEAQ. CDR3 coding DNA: TGTGCCAGCAGCTTAGAGGCGACACAGTACAATGAGCAGTTCTTC. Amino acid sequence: CASSLEATQYNEQFF. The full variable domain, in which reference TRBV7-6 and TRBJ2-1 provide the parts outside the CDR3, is GAGVSQSPRYKVTKRGQDVALRCDPISGHVSLYWYRQALGQGPEFLTYFNYEAQQDKSGLPNDRFSAERPEGSISTLTIQRTEQRDSAMYRCASSLEATQYNEQFFGPGTRLTVL.

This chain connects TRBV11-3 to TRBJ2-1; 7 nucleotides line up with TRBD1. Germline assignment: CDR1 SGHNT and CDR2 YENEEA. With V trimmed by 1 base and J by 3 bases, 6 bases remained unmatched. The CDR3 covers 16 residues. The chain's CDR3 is CASSLGDSDLYNEQFF. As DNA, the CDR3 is TGTGCCAGCAGCTTAGGGGACAGTGACCTCTACAATGAGCAGTTCTTC.

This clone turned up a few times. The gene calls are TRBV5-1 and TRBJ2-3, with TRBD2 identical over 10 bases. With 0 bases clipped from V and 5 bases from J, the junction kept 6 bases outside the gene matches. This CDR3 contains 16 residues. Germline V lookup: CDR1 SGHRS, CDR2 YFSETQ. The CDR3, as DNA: TGCGCCAGCAGCTTGGGACTAGCGGGTGGAGTAGATACGCAGTATTTT. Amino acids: CASSLGLAGGVDTQYF.

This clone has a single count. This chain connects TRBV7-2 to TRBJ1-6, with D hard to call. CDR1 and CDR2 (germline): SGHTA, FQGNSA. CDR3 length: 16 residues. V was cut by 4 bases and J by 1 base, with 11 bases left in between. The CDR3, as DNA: TGTGCCAGCAGCTCGTATACCGGGTCCTATAATTCACCCCTCCACTTT. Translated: CASSSYTGSYNSPLHF.

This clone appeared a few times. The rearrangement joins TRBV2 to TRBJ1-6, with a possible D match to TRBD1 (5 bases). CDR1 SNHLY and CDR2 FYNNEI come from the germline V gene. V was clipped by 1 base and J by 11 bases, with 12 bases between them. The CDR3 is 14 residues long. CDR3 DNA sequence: TGTGCCAGCAGTGAAGGGGGGGTAGAGACACCCCTCCACTTT. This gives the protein CASSEGGVETPLHF.

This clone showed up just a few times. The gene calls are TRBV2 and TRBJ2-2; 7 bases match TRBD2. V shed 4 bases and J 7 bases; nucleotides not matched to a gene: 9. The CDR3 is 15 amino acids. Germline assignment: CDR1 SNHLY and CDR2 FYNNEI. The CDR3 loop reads CASSVAGWEGGELFF. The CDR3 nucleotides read TGTGCCAGCAGTGTTGCCGGTTGGGAGGGCGGGGAGCTGTTTTTT. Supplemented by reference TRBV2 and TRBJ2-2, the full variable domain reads EPEVTQTPSHQVTQMGQEVILRCVPISNHLYFYWYRQILGQKVEFLVSFYNNEISEKSEIFDDQFSVERPDGSNFTLKIRSTKLEDSAMYFCASSVAGWEGGELFFGEGSRLTVL.

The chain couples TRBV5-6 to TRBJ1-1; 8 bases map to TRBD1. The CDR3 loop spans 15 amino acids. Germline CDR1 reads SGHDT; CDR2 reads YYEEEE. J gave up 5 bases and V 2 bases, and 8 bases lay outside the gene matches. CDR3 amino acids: CASSFSRGRFTEAFF. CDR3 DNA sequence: TGTGCCAGCAGCTTTAGCAGGGGGCGGTTTACTGAAGCTTTCTTT.

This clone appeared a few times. For the CDR3, the DNA is TGTGCCAGTAGGCCGGAACAGGCCCCCTACGAGCAGTACTTC. Amino acids: CASRPEQAPYEQYF. The rearrangement links TRBV19 to TRBJ2-7, with a tentative D call TRBD1 (5 bases). The CDR3 contains 14 residues. Deletions cut 6 bases from V and 2 bases from J, with 14 bases between. In germline, CDR1 is LNHDA, CDR2 SQIVND (reference sequence).

The CDR3 region is CASSVGFQGNQPQHF. CDR3 nucleotides: TGTGCCAGCAGCGTAGGGTTTCAGGGCAATCAGCCCCAGCATTTT. This sequence joins TRBV9 and TRBJ1-5; D remains unclear. Deletions cut 0 bases from V and 2 bases from J, with 9 bases between. The CDR3 runs to 15 residues. CDR1 SGDLS and CDR2 YYNGEE come from the germline V gene.

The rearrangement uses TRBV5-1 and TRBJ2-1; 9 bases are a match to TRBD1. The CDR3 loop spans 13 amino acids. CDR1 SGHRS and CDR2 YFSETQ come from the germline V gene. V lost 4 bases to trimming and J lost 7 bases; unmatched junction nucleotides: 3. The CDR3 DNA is TGCGCCAGCAGCCCCGGACAGGGGAATGAGCAGTTCTTC. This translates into CASSPGQGNEQFF. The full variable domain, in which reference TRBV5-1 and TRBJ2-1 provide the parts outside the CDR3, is KAGVTQTPRYLIKTRGQQVTLSCSPISGHRSVSWYQQTPGQGLQFLFEYFSETQRNKGNFPGRFSGRQFSNSRSEMNVSTLELGDSALYLCASSPGQGNEQFFGPGTRLTVL.

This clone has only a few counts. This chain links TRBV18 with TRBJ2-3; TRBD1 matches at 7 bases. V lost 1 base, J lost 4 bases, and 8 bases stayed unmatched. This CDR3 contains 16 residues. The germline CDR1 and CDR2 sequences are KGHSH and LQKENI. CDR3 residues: CASSPRQGSGADTQYF. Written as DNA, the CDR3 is TGTGCCAGCTCACCACGACAGGGCTCGGGCGCAGATACGCAGTATTTT.

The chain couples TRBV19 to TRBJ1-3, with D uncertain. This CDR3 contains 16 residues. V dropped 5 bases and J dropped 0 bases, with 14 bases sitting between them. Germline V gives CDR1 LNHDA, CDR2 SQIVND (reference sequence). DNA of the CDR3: TGTGCCAGTAGTCCGACTCTCCGGAGCTCTGGAAACACCATATATTTT. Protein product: CASSPTLRSSGNTIYF. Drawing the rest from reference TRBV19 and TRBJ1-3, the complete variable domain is DGGITQSPKYLFRKEGQNVTLSCEQNLNHDAMYWYRQDPGQGLRLIYYSQIVNDFQKGDIAEGYSVSREKKESFPLTVTSAQKNPTAFYLCASSPTLRSSGNTIYFGEGSWLTVV.

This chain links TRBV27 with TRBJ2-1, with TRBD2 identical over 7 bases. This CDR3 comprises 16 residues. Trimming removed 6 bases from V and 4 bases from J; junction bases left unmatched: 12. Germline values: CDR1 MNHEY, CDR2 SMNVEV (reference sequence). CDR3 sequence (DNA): TGTGCCAGCAGGGGGTTTGGGCGGGGGATGTACAATGAGCAGTTCTTC. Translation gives CASRGFGRGMYNEQFF.

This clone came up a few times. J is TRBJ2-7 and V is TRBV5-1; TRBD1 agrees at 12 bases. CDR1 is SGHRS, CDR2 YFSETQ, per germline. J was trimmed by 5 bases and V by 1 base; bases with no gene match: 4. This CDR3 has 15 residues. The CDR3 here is CASSLRGTGGDEQYF. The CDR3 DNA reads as TGCGCCAGCAGCTTGCGTGGGACAGGGGGCGACGAGCAGTACTTC.

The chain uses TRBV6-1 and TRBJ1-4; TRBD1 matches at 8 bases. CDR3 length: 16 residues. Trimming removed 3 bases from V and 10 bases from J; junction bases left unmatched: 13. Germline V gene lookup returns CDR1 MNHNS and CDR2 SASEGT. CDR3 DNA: TGTGCCAGCAGTGACTACACGTCAGGGGGCCAAGTAAAACTGTTTTTT. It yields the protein CASSDYTSGGQVKLFF.